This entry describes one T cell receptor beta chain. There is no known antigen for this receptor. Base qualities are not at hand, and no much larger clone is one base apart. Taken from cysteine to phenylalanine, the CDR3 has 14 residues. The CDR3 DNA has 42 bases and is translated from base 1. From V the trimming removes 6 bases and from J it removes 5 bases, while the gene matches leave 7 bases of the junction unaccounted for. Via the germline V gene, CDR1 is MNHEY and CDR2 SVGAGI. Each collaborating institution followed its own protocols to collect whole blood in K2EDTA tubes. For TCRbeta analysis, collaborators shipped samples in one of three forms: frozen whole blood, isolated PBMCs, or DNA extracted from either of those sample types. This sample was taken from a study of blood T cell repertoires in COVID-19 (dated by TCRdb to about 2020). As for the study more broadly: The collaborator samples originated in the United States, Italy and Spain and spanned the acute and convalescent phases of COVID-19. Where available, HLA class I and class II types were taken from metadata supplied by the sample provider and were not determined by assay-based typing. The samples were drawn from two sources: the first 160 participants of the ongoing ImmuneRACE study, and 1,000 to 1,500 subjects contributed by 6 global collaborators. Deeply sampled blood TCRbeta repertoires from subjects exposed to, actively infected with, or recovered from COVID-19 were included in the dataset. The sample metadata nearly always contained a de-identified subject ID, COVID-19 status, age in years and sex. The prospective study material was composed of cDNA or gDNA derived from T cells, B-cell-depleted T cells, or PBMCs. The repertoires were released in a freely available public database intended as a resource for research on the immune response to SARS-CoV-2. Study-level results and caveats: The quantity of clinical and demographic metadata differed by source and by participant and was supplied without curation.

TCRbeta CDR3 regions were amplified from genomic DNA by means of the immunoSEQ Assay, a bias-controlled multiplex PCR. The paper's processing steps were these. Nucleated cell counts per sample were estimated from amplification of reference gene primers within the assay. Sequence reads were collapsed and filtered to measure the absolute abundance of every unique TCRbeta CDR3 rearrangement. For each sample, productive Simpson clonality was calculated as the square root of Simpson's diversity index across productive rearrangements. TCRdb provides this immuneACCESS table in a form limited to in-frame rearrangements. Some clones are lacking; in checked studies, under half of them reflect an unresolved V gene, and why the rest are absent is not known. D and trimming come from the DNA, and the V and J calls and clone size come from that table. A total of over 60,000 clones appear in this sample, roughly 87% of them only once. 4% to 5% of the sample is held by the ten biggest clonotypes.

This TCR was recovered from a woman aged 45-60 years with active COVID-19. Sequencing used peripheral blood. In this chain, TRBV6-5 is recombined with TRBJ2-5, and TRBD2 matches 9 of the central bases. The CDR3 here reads CASRGLSGSETQYF. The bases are TGTGCCAGCAGAGGCCTTAGCGGGAGCGAGACCCAGTACTTC.